One and the same sample provided the 10 T cell receptor beta chains below, sequenced in a study of identical twins. In TCRdb, the 5' RACE reads were re-called with MiXCR into one record per CDR3 protein. The data contain just over 450,000 distinct CDR3 sequences, approximately 15% of them singletons. These data also formed part of another study, on yellow fever vaccine responses in identical twins.

Sequencing was carried out using CD4+ T cells sorted from blood. Source of these receptors: a woman under 30 in good health.

In this sample, this clonotype turned up a few times. This sequence joins TRBV27 and TRBJ2-1; tentatively, D is TRBD2 (6 bases). The V end was cut by 3 bases, the J end by 8 bases, with 14 bases between. Germline-derived CDR1 and CDR2 are MNHEY and SMNVEV (reference sequence). The CDR3 is made up of 14 amino acids. CDR3 sequence: CASSFSGVEDEQFF. The CDR3 region has the DNA TGTGCCAGCAGTTTTTCGGGAGTGGAGGATGAGCAGTTCTTC.

This sequence joins TRBV2 and TRBJ1-4, with no clear D. Germline V gene lookup returns CDR1 SNHLY and CDR2 FYNNEI. CDR3 length equals 12 residues. Deletions cut 7 bases from V and 5 bases from J, with 8 bases between. The CDR3 nucleotides read TGTGCCAGCAACGCTTACAATGAAAAACTGTTTTTT. Translated, it gives CASNAYNEKLFF. The full variable domain, rest sourced from reference TRBV2 and TRBJ1-4, is EPEVTQTPSHQVTQMGQEVILRCVPISNHLYFYWYRQILGQKVEFLVSFYNNEISEKSEIFDDQFSVERPDGSNFTLKIRSTKLEDSAMYFCASNAYNEKLFFGSGTQLSVL.

The rearrangement joins TRBV4-2 to TRBJ1-5, with D maybe TRBD1 (5 bases). CDR1 and CDR2 (germline): LGHNA, YNFKEQ. Trimming removed 2 bases from V and 5 bases from J, with 13 bases in between. CDR3 length: 15 amino acids. This chain's CDR3 is CASSQKRGFDQPQHF. CDR3 DNA: TGTGCCAGCAGCCAAAAGAGGGGTTTTGATCAGCCCCAGCATTTT.

V is TRBV6-5 and J is TRBJ1-4; D is unresolved. This CDR3 is 15 amino acids long. Trimming took off 2 bases at V and 3 bases at J, with 10 bases between the two ends. Germline assignment: CDR1 MNHEY and CDR2 SVGAGI. CDR3 sequence: CASSYDPVSNEKLFF. The DNA for the CDR3 is TGTGCCAGCAGTTACGATCCGGTTTCTAATGAAAAACTGTTTTTT.

V gene TRBV20-1 combines with J gene TRBJ1-1; D gene ambiguous. The germline V and J ends were trimmed by 3 bases and 1 base, with 6 bases remaining between them. Per germline, CDR1 DFQATT and CDR2 SNEGSKA (reference sequence). This CDR3 spans 12 amino acids. CDR3 nucleotides: TGCAGTGCTAGTAAGGGGAACACTGAAGCTTTCTTT. Translated: CSASKGNTEAFF.

This clonotype was recorded a few times. In nucleotides, the CDR3 is TGTGCCAGCCTTGCGGTAAAATACAATGAGCAGTTCTTC. Translated, it gives CASLAVKYNEQFF. V and J are TRBV2 and TRBJ2-1; D is unclear. Trimming removed 8 bases from V and 4 bases from J, with 12 bases in between. The length of the CDR3 is 13 residues. CDR1 and CDR2 (germline): SNHLY, FYNNEI.

The chain combines TRBV4-3 with TRBJ2-2; 10 nucleotides match TRBD2. Looked up from germline, CDR1 is LGHNA and CDR2 is YSLEER. Losses at the gene ends were 0 bases for V and 7 bases for J; bases not matched to a gene: 11. The CDR3 runs 18 residues. The CDR3 coding sequence is TGCGCCAGCAGCCAAGAACGTCCCGGGACTAGCGACGACGGGGAGCTGTTTTTT. Amino acids: CASSQERPGTSDDGELFF.

This chain connects TRBV14 to TRBJ2-1; 12 nucleotides line up with TRBD2. This CDR3 contains 16 residues. CDR1 SGHDN and CDR2 FVKESK come from the germline V gene. V was pared by 5 bases and J by 4 bases, with 6 bases of the junction left unmatched. CDR3 residues: CASSTLAGGAYNEQFF. The CDR3 DNA follows: TGTGCCAGCAGCACCCTAGCGGGAGGGGCGTACAATGAGCAGTTCTTC. The full variable domain, rest sourced from reference TRBV14 and TRBJ2-1, is EAGVTQFPSHSVIEKGQTVTLRCDPISGHDNLYWYRRVMGKEIKFLLHFVKESKQDESGMPNNRFLAERTGGTYSTLKVQPAELEDSGVYFCASSTLAGGAYNEQFFGPGTRLTVL.

The rearrangement links TRBV7-3 to TRBJ2-1; D gene uncertain. The CDR3 is made up of 15 amino acids. The germline CDR1 and CDR2 sequences are SGHTA and FQGTGA. Trimming removed 0 bases at V and 3 bases at J, with 9 bases between. The CDR3 nucleotides are TGTGCCAGCAGCTTAACATTCGACGGCTACAATGAGCAGTTCTTC. Amino acid sequence: CASSLTFDGYNEQFF.

The V call is TRBV5-6, the J call TRBJ2-5; D is uncertain. The V end was cut by 4 bases, the J end by 5 bases, with 12 bases between. CDR1 is SGHDT and CDR2 is YYEEEE in the germline V gene. The CDR3 totals 13 residues. CDR3 region: CASSRVDGETQYF. The CDR3 nucleotides read TGTGCCAGCAGCAGGGTCGACGGGGAGACCCAGTACTTC.